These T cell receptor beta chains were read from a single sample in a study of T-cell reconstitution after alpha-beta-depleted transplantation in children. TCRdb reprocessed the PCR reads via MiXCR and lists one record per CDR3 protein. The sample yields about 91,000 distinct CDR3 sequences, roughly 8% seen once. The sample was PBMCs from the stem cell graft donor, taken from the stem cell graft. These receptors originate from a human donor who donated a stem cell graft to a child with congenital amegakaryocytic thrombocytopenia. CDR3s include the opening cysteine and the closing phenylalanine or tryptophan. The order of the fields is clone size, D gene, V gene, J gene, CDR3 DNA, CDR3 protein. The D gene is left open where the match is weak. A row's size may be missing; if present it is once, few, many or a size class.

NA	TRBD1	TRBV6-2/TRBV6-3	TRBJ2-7	TGTGCCAGCAGTTTTAAGGGGGCGAGTTTTGGCTACGAGCAGTACTTC	CASSFKGASFGYEQYF
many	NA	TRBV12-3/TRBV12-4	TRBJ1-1	TGTGCCAGCGGGATAACAGAGAACACTGAAGCTTTCTTT	CASGITENTEAFF
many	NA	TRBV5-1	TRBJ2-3	TGCGCCAGCAGCTTTGGGGAAACAAGAGATACGCAGTATTTT	CASSFGETRDTQYF
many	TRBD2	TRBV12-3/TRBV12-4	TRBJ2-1	TGTGCCAGCTTGACTAGCGGGAGGACAAATGAGCAGTTCTTC	CASLTSGRTNEQFF
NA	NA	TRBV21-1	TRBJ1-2	TGTGCCAGCAGCTCAAGGACAGGAAGTTATGGCTACACCTTC	CASSSRTGSYGYTF
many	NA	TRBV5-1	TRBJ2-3	TGCGCCAGCAGCCTTGCGGGCTCTCTTAGCACAGATACGCAGTATTTT	CASSLAGSLSTDTQYF
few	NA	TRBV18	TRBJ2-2	TGTGCCAGCTCAGCAGACGGCGGCCTGGGCGCTTCCGGGGAGCTGTTTTTT	CASSADGGLGASGELFF
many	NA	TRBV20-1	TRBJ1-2	TGCAGTGCTACAAAACAGCGGAACCCCTATGGCTACACCTTC	CSATKQRNPYGYTF
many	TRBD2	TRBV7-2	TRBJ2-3	TGTGCCAGCAGCTTAGCGCTAGCGGGAGGGCTGGTGTATTTT	CASSLALAGGLVYF
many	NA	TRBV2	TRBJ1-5	TGTGCCAGCAAGGGGGACTTCCATAGCAATCAGCCCCAGCATTTT	CASKGDFHSNQPQHF
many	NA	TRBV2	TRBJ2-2	TGTGCCACCCAGAGCGAGCGTACTACCGGGGAGCTGTTTTTT	CATQSERTTGELFF
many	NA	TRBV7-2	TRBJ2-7	TGTGCCAGCAGGGATGACCTTAGCTCCTACGAGCAGTACTTC	CASRDDLSSYEQYF
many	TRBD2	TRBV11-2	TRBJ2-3	TGTGCCAGCAAACTAGCGAATACGCAGTATTTT	CASKLANTQYF
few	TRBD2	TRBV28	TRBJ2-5	TGTGCCAGCAGCCAGTTTAGCGGGTACCAAGAGACCCAGTACTTC	CASSQFSGYQETQYF
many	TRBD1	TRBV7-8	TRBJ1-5	TGTGCCAGCAGCTCACACCTTTGGGACAGAAGAGAACAGCCCCAGCATTTT	CASSSHLWDRREQPQHF
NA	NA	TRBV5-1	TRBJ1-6	TGCGCCAGCAGCTTGGCAGGGTCCCCCTATAATTCACCCCTCCACTTT	CASSLAGSPYNSPLHF
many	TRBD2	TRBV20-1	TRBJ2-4	TGCAGTGCAAGCGGGATAAGCAACGCCAAAAACATTCAGTACTTC	CSASGISNAKNIQYF
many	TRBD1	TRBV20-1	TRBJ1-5	TGCAGTGCTAGAGGCCCAGGGGGCCGGGATCAGCCCCAGCATTTT	CSARGPGGRDQPQHF
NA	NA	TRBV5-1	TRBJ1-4	TGCGCCAGCAGCTTCCGGGGAAATGAAAAACTGTTTTTT	CASSFRGNEKLFF
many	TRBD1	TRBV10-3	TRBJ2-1	TGTGCCAACTCGGACAGGTGGGATAAGGAGCAGTTCTTC	CANSDRWDKEQFF
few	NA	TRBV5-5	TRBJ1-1	TGTGCCAGCAGCTCCATCCTAAGGGCAGGCTTGGGGACTGAAGCTTTCTTT	CASSSILRAGLGTEAFF
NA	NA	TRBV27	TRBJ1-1	TGTGCCAGCAGCGGGGGACTTCCGAGAACCACTGAAGCTTTCTTT	CASSGGLPRTTEAFF
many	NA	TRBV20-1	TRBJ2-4	TGCAGTGCTAGAGATCCGGGGGCCAAAAACATTCAGTACTTC	CSARDPGAKNIQYF
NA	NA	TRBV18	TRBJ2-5	TGTGCCAGCTCACCGAAGAGGGGTAACCAAGAGACCCAGTACTTC	CASSPKRGNQETQYF
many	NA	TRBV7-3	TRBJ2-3	TGTGCCAGCAGCTTAACGCCCTTCAGCAGCACAGATACGCAGTATTTT	CASSLTPFSSTDTQYF
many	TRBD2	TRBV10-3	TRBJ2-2	TGTGCCATCAGTGGAACTAGCGGGGGTAACACCGGGGAGCTGTTTTTT	CAISGTSGGNTGELFF
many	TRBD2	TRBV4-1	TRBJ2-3	TGCGCCAGCAGCACGGAACCGGGACTAGCGGGGGGTTCTAGCACAGATACGCAGTATTTT	CASSTEPGLAGGSSTDTQYF
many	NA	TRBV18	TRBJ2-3	TGTGCCAGCTCCCCCGATGCAGATACGCAGTATTTT	CASSPDADTQYF
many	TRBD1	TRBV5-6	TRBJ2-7	TGTGCCAGCAGCCGCCGGACAGGGGCCTACGAGCAGTACTTC	CASSRRTGAYEQYF
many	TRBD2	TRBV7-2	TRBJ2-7	TGTGCCAGCAGCCCCGGACTAGCCCCCTACGAGCAGTACTTC	CASSPGLAPYEQYF
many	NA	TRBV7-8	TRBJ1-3	TGTGCCAGCAGCCCCTTGAACAGGGGAAACACCATATATTTT	CASSPLNRGNTIYF
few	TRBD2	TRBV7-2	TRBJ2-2	TGTGCCAGCAGCCCGCCTAGCGGGCCCTGGTCCGGGGAGCTGTTTTTT	CASSPPSGPWSGELFF
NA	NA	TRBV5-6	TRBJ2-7	TGTGCCAGCAGCTTCTGGGGCACTTCCTACGAGCAGTACTTC	CASSFWGTSYEQYF
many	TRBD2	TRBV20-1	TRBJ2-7	TGCAGTGCTGAGCTAGCGGGGGGACGGGACTACGAGCAGTACTTC	CSAELAGGRDYEQYF
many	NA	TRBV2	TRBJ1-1	TGTGCCAGCGGTTGGACAGTGAACACTGAAGCTTTCTTT	CASGWTVNTEAFF
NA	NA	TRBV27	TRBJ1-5	TGTGCCAGCAGTTTTGAGGGTCGGAGCAATCAGCCCCAGCATTTT	CASSFEGRSNQPQHF
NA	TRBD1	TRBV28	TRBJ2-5	TGTGCCAGCTCCGGGACAGCAGAAGAGACCCAGTACTTC	CASSGTAEETQYF
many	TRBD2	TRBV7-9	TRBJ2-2	TGTGCCAGCAGACCCCCCGGGGGGACCGGGGAGCTGTTTTTT	CASRPPGGTGELFF
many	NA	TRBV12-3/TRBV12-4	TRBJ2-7	TGTGCCAGCAGTTTCAGGAGACGCGAGCAGTACTTC	CASSFRRREQYF
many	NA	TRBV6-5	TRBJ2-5	TGTGCCAGCAGTTACGGACAGACCCAGTACTTC	CASSYGQTQYF
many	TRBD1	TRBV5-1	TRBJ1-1	TGCGCCAGCAGCTTGGTGACAGGGATGAACACTGAAGCTTTCTTT	CASSLVTGMNTEAFF
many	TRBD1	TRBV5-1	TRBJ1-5	TGCGCCAGCAGCCGTTGGGGACAGGATCAGCCCCAGCATTTT	CASSRWGQDQPQHF
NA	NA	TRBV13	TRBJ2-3	TGTGCCAGCAGCTCGGAGGATACGCAGTATTTT	CASSSEDTQYF
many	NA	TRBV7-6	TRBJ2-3	TGTGCCAGCAGCTTAGGTTTGGATACGCAGTATTTT	CASSLGLDTQYF
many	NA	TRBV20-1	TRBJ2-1	TGCAGTGCTAGCCCCGGGGATGAGCAGTTCTTC	CSASPGDEQFF
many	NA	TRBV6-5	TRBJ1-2	TGTGCCAGCAAGTTACAAGGGTCCTCAACTTATGGCTACACCTTC	CASKLQGSSTYGYTF
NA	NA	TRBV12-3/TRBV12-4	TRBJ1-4	TGTGCCAGCAGGGATGGGACCGGAAGGGATGAAAAACTGTTTTTT	CASRDGTGRDEKLFF
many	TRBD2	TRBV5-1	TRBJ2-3	TGCGCCAGCACCCCTTCGTTAGCGGGACACACAGATACGCAGTATTTT	CASTPSLAGHTDTQYF
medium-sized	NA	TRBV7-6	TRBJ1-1	TGTGCCAGCAGCTCCAACCTGGGGACTGAAGCTTTCTTT	CASSSNLGTEAFF
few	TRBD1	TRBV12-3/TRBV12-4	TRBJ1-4	TGTGCCAGCAGTGTCCGGGACAGAATTGAAAAACTGTTTTTT	CASSVRDRIEKLFF
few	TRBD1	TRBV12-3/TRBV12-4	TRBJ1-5	TGTGCCAGCAGTCTTCAGGGGGGAGGTCAGCCCCAGCATTTT	CASSLQGGGQPQHF
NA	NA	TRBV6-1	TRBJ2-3	TGTGCCAGCAAATTGACCGGCCTAAACACAGATACGCAGTATTTT	CASKLTGLNTDTQYF
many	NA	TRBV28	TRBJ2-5	TGTGCCAGCAGTTTACTAAACCAAGAGACCCAGTACTTC	CASSLLNQETQYF
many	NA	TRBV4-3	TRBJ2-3	TGCGCCAGCAGCCAAGAAGGCAGGGGAAGCACAGATACGCAGTATTTT	CASSQEGRGSTDTQYF
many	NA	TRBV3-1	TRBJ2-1	TGTGCCAGCAGCCAAGCGTACAATGAGCAGTTCTTC	CASSQAYNEQFF
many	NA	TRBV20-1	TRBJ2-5	TGCAGTGCTAGCCCGGGCTCAGCGAGCCAAGAGACCCAGTACTTC	CSASPGSASQETQYF
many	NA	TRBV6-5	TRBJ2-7	TGTGCCAGCAGTTATCGAGGGGGAAGCTACGAGCAGTACTTC	CASSYRGGSYEQYF
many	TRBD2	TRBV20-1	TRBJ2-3	TGCAGTGCTCTTAGCGGGAGAACAGATACGCAGTATTTT	CSALSGRTDTQYF